These 22 T cell receptor beta chains share one sample of origin, sequenced in a study of blood T cell repertoires in COVID-19. Profiling relied on immunoSEQ multiplex PCR, and the TCRdb table lists in-frame clones only, not all of them. This sample has some 290,000 clones, with around 90% found just once. The sequencing input was PBMCs or T cells enriched from blood (not recorded which). These receptors were taken from a woman between 35 and 50 years old with acute COVID-19.

The genes are TRBV28 and TRBJ2-5, with 7 bases lining up with TRBD1. Per the germline V gene, CDR1 is MDHEN and CDR2 is SYDVKM. J gave up 5 bases and V 6 bases, and 12 bases lay outside the gene matches. The CDR3 consists of 15 residues. In DNA form, the CDR3 reads TGTGCCAGCAGCAGTGATAGGGGGCGCTTGGAGACCCAGTACTTC. Amino acids: CASSSDRGRLETQYF.

This chain connects TRBV7-9 to TRBJ2-1; 10 bases are shared with TRBD2. The CDR3 spans 17 residues. V trimming: 0 bases; J trimming: 4 bases; junction bases outside the gene matches: 6. Germline values: CDR1 SEHNR, CDR2 FQNEAQ (reference sequence). The chain's CDR3 is CASSLAYQREGYNEQFF. The CDR3 DNA sequence: TGTGCCAGCAGCTTAGCGTATCAGCGGGAGGGTTACAATGAGCAGTTCTTC.

This chain links TRBV5-5 with TRBJ1-2; no clear D gene. Germline assignment: CDR1 SGHKS and CDR2 YYEKEE (reference sequence). CDR3 length: 15 residues. The V end lost 5 bases, the J end lost 4 bases, and 18 bases lay between the germline ends. The CDR3 spells CASSPTRDGGYGYTF. CDR3 DNA: TGTGCCAGCAGTCCAACCAGAGACGGCGGCTATGGCTACACCTTC.

The rearrangement joins TRBV6-5 to TRBJ2-3, with 8 positions matching TRBD2. In germline, CDR1 is MNHEY, CDR2 SVGAGI. CDR3 size: 13 residues. V lost 11 bases to trimming and J lost 0 bases; unmatched junction nucleotides: 4. The CDR3 is CACGRTSTDTQYF. For the CDR3, the DNA is TGTGCCTGCGGGAGGACCAGCACAGATACGCAGTATTTT.

This clone was counted once. The rearrangement links TRBV19 to TRBJ2-5; 7 bases align to TRBD1. V lost 3 bases and J lost 5; bases outside the gene matches: 15. The CDR3 is 17 amino acids. Germline CDR1 LNHDA, CDR2 SQIVND (reference sequence). DNA for the CDR3: TGTGCCAGTAGTATGGGGCCTTTACAGGGGTTCCAGGAGACCCAGTACTTC. It yields the protein CASSMGPLQGFQETQYF.

This chain links TRBV7-9 with TRBJ1-5; D is perhaps TRBD1 (5 bases). V lost 5 bases and J lost 0, with 17 bases in between. The CDR3 totals 17 residues. Germline V gene sequence: CDR1 SEHNR, CDR2 FQNEAQ (reference sequence). The CDR3 spells CASSRQSDSYSNQPQHF. DNA for the CDR3: TGTGCCAGCAGCAGACAGAGTGATAGTTATAGCAATCAGCCCCAGCATTTT.

The rearrangement uses TRBV30 and TRBJ2-3; D uncertain. This CDR3 spans 14 amino acids. Per the germline V gene, CDR1 is GTSNPN and CDR2 is SVGIG (reference sequence). Between the trimmed V and J ends, which lost 0 bases and 1 base, there was a span of 8 bases. Written as DNA, the CDR3 is TGTGCCTGGAGTGTTGGCTCAGGCACAGATACGCAGTATTTT. Translation gives CAWSVGSGTDTQYF.

This chain connects TRBV6-2 or TRBV6-3 to TRBJ2-5; TRBD2 matches 10 bases. J lost 1 base, V lost 5 bases, and 10 bases had no gene match. Germline V gene sequence: CDR1 MNHEY, CDR2 SVGEGT. The CDR3 has 17 amino acids. CDR3 sequence reads: CASSTRTSGLPQETQYF. The CDR3 DNA is TGTGCCAGCAGTACCCGGACTAGCGGACTACCCCAAGAGACCCAGTACTTC.

The V and J genes are TRBV18 and TRBJ2-5; 15 nucleotides line up with TRBD2. Germline CDR1 KGHSH, CDR2 LQKENI. This CDR3 has 16 amino acids. The V segment lost 3 bases and the J segment 5 bases; nucleotides outside the gene matches: 4. The CDR3 is CASSPLGTSGGETQYF. The DNA of the CDR3 is TGTGCCAGCTCACCGCTCGGGACTAGCGGGGGGGAGACCCAGTACTTC.

The rearrangement joins TRBV19 to TRBJ1-6; no definite D call. Germline-derived CDR1 and CDR2 are LNHDA and SQIVND (reference sequence). Trimming left V 1 base short and J 0 bases short, with 7 bases between. The CDR3 contains 16 residues. CDR3 amino acids: CASSIVGNSYNSPLHF. In nucleotides, the CDR3 is TGTGCCAGTAGTATAGTCGGGAACTCCTATAATTCACCCCTCCACTTT.

The V call is TRBV5-1, the J call TRBJ1-3; 7 bases agree with TRBD1. From germline, CDR1 is SGHRS and CDR2 YFSETQ. J was trimmed by 0 bases and V by 3 bases; bases with no gene match: 6. This CDR3 spans 16 amino acids. As DNA, the CDR3 is TGCGCCAGCAGCTGGGACAGACCCTTCTCTGGAAACACCATATATTTT. This gives the protein CASSWDRPFSGNTIYF. Using reference TRBV5-1 and TRBJ1-3 for the parts outside the CDR3, the full variable domain is KAGVTQTPRYLIKTRGQQVTLSCSPISGHRSVSWYQQTPGQGLQFLFEYFSETQRNKGNFPGRFSGRQFSNSRSEMNVSTLELGDSALYLCASSWDRPFSGNTIYFGEGSWLTVV.

This chain connects TRBV28 to TRBJ1-5; D is undetermined. With 10 bases removed from V and 4 bases from J, the gap between germline ends came to 14 bases. Germline assignment: CDR1 MDHEN and CDR2 SYDVKM. The CDR3 consists of 13 residues. The DNA for the CDR3 is TGTGCCACCTTGGGAGGAGGAAATCAGCCCCAGCATTTT. This sequence encodes CATLGGGNQPQHF.

The genes are TRBV4-3 and TRBJ2-7; D is uncertain. The CDR3 length is 14 residues. The germline V and J ends were trimmed by 1 base and 6 bases, with 13 bases remaining between them. Germline V gene data show CDR1 as LGHNA and CDR2 as YSLEER. CDR3 coding DNA: TGCGCCAGCAGCCAAGGAATCCGCAGCGCCGAGCAGTACTTC. It is translated as CASSQGIRSAEQYF.

This chain joins TRBV6-2 or TRBV6-3 and TRBJ2-7; 10 bases are a match to TRBD2. Germline values: CDR1 MNHEY, CDR2 SVGEGT. CDR3 length: 15 residues. Trimming took 4 bases from V and 7 from J; bases not matched to a gene: 10. Written as DNA, the CDR3 is TGTGCCAGCAGTTCCATAGCGGGAGGCCGTTGGGAGCAGTACTTC. Translated, it gives CASSSIAGGRWEQYF.

The chain has TRBV19 and TRBJ1-4; weak D call: TRBD1 (6 bases). Germline V lookup: CDR1 LNHDA, CDR2 SQIVND (reference sequence). CDR3 length equals 15 residues. Trimming removed 5 bases from V and 8 bases from J, with 18 bases in between. The CDR3 is CASSVPGGAVEKLFF. The CDR3 nucleotides read TGTGCCAGTAGTGTCCCGGGGGGGGCTGTGGAAAAACTGTTTTTT.

The chain carries TRBV30 and TRBJ2-2, with D perhaps matching TRBD2 (6 bases). Per germline, CDR1 GTSNPN and CDR2 SVGIG (reference sequence). Trimming stripped 3 bases from V and 5 bases from J, with 13 bases between. This CDR3 is 14 amino acids long. CDR3: CAWRLAGGTGELFF. CDR3 coding DNA: TGTGCCTGGAGGTTGGCAGGAGGGACCGGGGAGCTGTTTTTT.

The J gene is TRBJ2-1, the V gene TRBV28; TRBD2 matches at 9 bases. The CDR3 consists of 15 residues. Germline V gene lookup returns CDR1 MDHEN and CDR2 SYDVKM. V gave up 6 bases and J gave up 4 bases; unmatched junction bases: 7. CDR3 coding DNA: TGTGCCAGCAGAAATAGCGGGGGATCTTACAATGAGCAGTTCTTC. This codes for CASRNSGGSYNEQFF.

V and J are TRBV4-3 and TRBJ1-2, with a tentative D call TRBD1 (6 bases). V was cut by 4 bases and J by 8 bases, with 20 bases left in between. The V gene's germline CDR1 is LGHNA and CDR2 YSLEER. The CDR3 loop spans 15 amino acids. The CDR3 DNA reads as TGCGCCAGCAGCCGAGGACGGGCACAGGGCCAAGGCTACACCTTC. Protein: CASSRGRAQGQGYTF.

This chain links TRBV25-1 with TRBJ2-7, with D hard to call. Looked up from germline, CDR1 is MGHDK and CDR2 is SYGVNS. V lost 5 bases to trimming and J lost 5 bases, with 7 bases between them. This CDR3 is built from 11 residues. The CDR3 spells CASSSVHEQYF. DNA for the CDR3: TGTGCCAGCAGTTCGGTCCACGAGCAGTACTTC.

The chain uses TRBV21-1 and TRBJ2-1; TRBD2 was called by the table and not checked on the DNA. TRBV21-1 is marked as a pseudogene. CDR3 size: 13 residues. The CDR3 loop reads CASLGPGFNEQFF. CDR3 nucleotides: TGTGCCAGCCTCGGTCCGGGATTCAATGAGCAGTTCTTC.

The V and J genes are TRBV7-2 and TRBJ1-2, with 7 bases aligning to TRBD1. Trimming cost V 5 bases and J 4 bases; bases outside gene matches: 4. There are 13 residues in the CDR3. Germline V gives CDR1 SGHTA, CDR2 FQGNSA. The CDR3 protein is CASSRTGSYGYTF. CDR3 nucleotide sequence: TGTGCCAGCAGCCGGACAGGAAGCTATGGCTACACCTTC.

The V and J genes are TRBV11-3 and TRBJ2-2; 8 bases are shared with TRBD2. The germline V gene encodes CDR1 SGHNT and CDR2 YENEEA. The CDR3 is 15 residues long. V shed 4 bases, J shed 4 bases, and the junction held 5 bases outside the gene matches. CDR3 sequence reads: CASSSREGGTGELFF. CDR3 nucleotides: TGTGCCAGCAGCTCCCGGGAGGGCGGCACCGGGGAGCTGTTTTTT.